Below are 18 T cell receptor beta chains sequenced from a single sample in a study of cytomegalovirus exposure and HLA in healthy donors. 60 Vbeta and 13 Jbeta primers were used in PCR. The repertoire was sequenced with immunoSEQ multiplex PCR; TCRdb's copy has only in-frame clones and lacks some. The sample yields around 99,000 clones, about 80% seen once. Sequenced material: PBMCs. The origin of the receptors is a man in his forties in good health and CMV-seronegative.

Only a few counts were recorded for this clone. The V gene is TRBV7-8, the J gene TRBJ1-4; 7 bases are a match to TRBD1. The CDR3 loop spans 15 amino acids. Germline V gene lookup returns CDR1 SGHVS and CDR2 FQNEAQ. The V segment lost 6 bases and the J segment 6 bases; nucleotides outside the gene matches: 10. The CDR3 loop is CASRKGTGADEKLFF. The CDR3 DNA follows: TGTGCCAGCAGAAAAGGAACAGGGGCGGATGAAAAACTGTTTTTT.

This chain uses TRBV10-3 with TRBJ2-2; weak D call: TRBD2 (6 bases). V lost 0 bases and J 7 bases, leaving 9 bases between the germline ends. This CDR3 is 14 amino acids long. From germline, CDR1 is ENHRY and CDR2 SYGVKD. The CDR3 spells CAISESGGNGELFF. In DNA form, the CDR3 reads TGTGCCATCAGTGAGTCGGGGGGTAACGGGGAGCTGTTTTTT.

The V call is TRBV28, the J call TRBJ2-7; 7 nucleotides line up with TRBD1. With 6 bases clipped from V and 4 bases from J, the junction kept 6 bases outside the gene matches. The CDR3 covers 13 residues. Germline loops: CDR1 MDHEN, CDR2 SYDVKM. Written as DNA, the CDR3 is TGTGCCAGCAGACAACAGGGGAGATACGAGCAGTACTTC. It encodes CASRQQGRYEQYF.

This chain connects TRBV20-1 to TRBJ1-4; TRBD1 aligns across 7 bases. V gave up 6 bases and J gave up 5 bases; unmatched junction bases: 0. Germline values: CDR1 DFQATT, CDR2 SNEGSKA (reference sequence). This CDR3 contains 11 residues. CDR3 protein: CSATGNEKLFF. Written as DNA, the CDR3 is TGCAGTGCGACAGGGAATGAAAAACTGTTTTTT.

This clone was seen only a few times. V gene TRBV4-1 combines with J gene TRBJ1-1; possible D gene TRBD1, 6 bases. V was clipped by 0 bases and J by 5 bases, with 7 bases between them. The CDR3 covers 13 residues. In germline, CDR1 is MGHRA, CDR2 YSYEKL. CDR3 in amino acids: CASSQDQGTEAFF. The DNA for the CDR3 is TGCGCCAGCAGCCAAGATCAGGGGACTGAAGCTTTCTTT.

The V call is TRBV5-8, the J call TRBJ1-5; D possibly corresponds to TRBD1 (6 bases). The V end was cut by 0 bases, the J end by 8 bases, with 12 bases between. The CDR3 runs to 14 residues. Germline V gene data show CDR1 as SGHTS and CDR2 as YDEGEE. The CDR3 DNA sequence: TGTGCCAGCAGCTTGGAGGGGGTCCGGGAGCCCCAGCATTTT. Translated: CASSLEGVREPQHF.

The chain joins TRBV13 to TRBJ2-2, with 8 bases fitting TRBD1. This CDR3 region has 16 residues. Germline V CDR1 and CDR2: PRHDT, FYEKMQ (reference sequence). The trim removed 0 bases at V and 6 bases at J, leaving 6 bases unmatched. As DNA, the CDR3 is TGTGCCAGCAGCTTAGGCGACAGGGGAGGATCCGGGGAGCTGTTTTTT. Translated, it gives CASSLGDRGGSGELFF.

The V gene is TRBV29-1, the J gene TRBJ2-2; D may be TRBD2 (7 bases). The CDR3 has 13 amino acids. From germline, CDR1 is SQVTM and CDR2 ANQGSEA. The CDR3 nucleotides read TGCACCGCTGGCAGGGAGGGGGCCGGGGAGCTGTTTTTT. It codes for CTAGREGAGELFF.

V usage is TRBV28 and J usage is TRBJ1-5; 8 bases match TRBD1. The V gene's germline CDR1 is MDHEN and CDR2 SYDVKM. The ends lost 6 bases at V and 4 bases at J; junction bases unmatched: 8. The CDR3 extends over 15 amino acids. The CDR3 DNA sequence: TGTGCCAGCAGGCCACCGGGACAGGTGAATCAGCCCCAGCATTTT. Translation: CASRPPGQVNQPQHF.

The rearrangement links TRBV6-5 to TRBJ1-2; 7 positions agree with TRBD1. V shed 4 bases and J 0 bases; nucleotides not matched to a gene: 2. This CDR3 region has 14 residues. The V gene's germline CDR1 is MNHEY and CDR2 SVGAGI. CDR3 in amino acids: CASSSTGPNYGYTF. CDR3 nucleotide sequence: TGTGCCAGCAGTTCGACAGGGCCTAACTATGGCTACACCTTC.

V and J are TRBV29-1 and TRBJ2-3; 7 nucleotides match TRBD2. V dropped 5 bases and J dropped 0; count of bases not matched to a gene: 8. The CDR3 extends over 15 amino acids. Per germline, CDR1 SQVTM and CDR2 ANQGSEA. CDR3 in DNA: TGCAGCGTTAGATCTAGCGGAACAAGCACAGATACGCAGTATTTT. Its translation is CSVRSSGTSTDTQYF.

The genes are TRBV9 and TRBJ1-5; 8 positions match TRBD1. The CDR3 is made up of 14 amino acids. V gave up 4 bases and J gave up 5 bases; unmatched junction bases: 5. The germline V gene encodes CDR1 SGDLS and CDR2 YYNGEE. CDR3 DNA sequence: TGTGCCAGCAGCCAGACAGGGGCCTATCAGCCCCAGCATTTT. It yields the protein CASSQTGAYQPQHF.

This clone was seen only once. The chain employs TRBV7-2 and TRBJ2-7; 8 nucleotides line up with TRBD2. The V segment lost 6 bases and the J segment 2 bases; nucleotides outside the gene matches: 9. Germline V lookup: CDR1 SGHTA, CDR2 FQGNSA. The CDR3 loop spans 15 amino acids. The CDR3 sequence is CASSRLPGGAYEQYF. For the CDR3, the DNA is TGTGCCAGCAGTCGACTCCCGGGAGGGGCCTACGAGCAGTACTTC.

The chain links TRBV6-5 to TRBJ1-1; 7 nucleotides agree with TRBD1. Germline V gene sequence: CDR1 MNHEY, CDR2 SVGAGI. With 2 bases clipped from V and 3 bases from J, the junction kept 3 bases outside the gene matches. The CDR3 is made up of 14 amino acids. CDR3 amino acids: CASSYITGDTEAFF. For the CDR3, the DNA is TGTGCCAGCAGTTACATTACAGGGGACACTGAAGCTTTCTTT.

The chain joins TRBV7-9 to TRBJ1-6; D not resolved. CDR3 length: 15 amino acids. V was trimmed by 1 base and J by 7 bases, leaving 11 bases between them. CDR1 and CDR2 from the germline V gene are SEHNR and FQNEAQ (reference sequence). CDR3 amino acids: CASSLGNSHNSPLHF. CDR3 nucleotide sequence: TGTGCCAGCAGCTTAGGGAACAGCCACAATTCACCCCTCCACTTT.

Worth noting for this clone: The identical CDR3 is also encoded by other nucleotide sequences in the sample. J is TRBJ1-4 and V is TRBV5-1; 11 bases line up with TRBD1. The CDR3 has 14 residues. V dropped 3 bases and J dropped 8; count of bases not matched to a gene: 3. Per the germline V gene, CDR1 is SGHRS and CDR2 is YFSETQ. CDR3 loop: CASSWGQGGEKLFF. The DNA of the CDR3 is TGCGCCAGCAGCTGGGGACAGGGGGGCGAAAAACTGTTTTTT.

J is TRBJ2-1 and V is TRBV19; 7 bases line up with TRBD2. The CDR3 consists of 13 residues. V was clipped by 5 bases and J by 6 bases; unmatched bases: 4. CDR1 and CDR2 from the germline V gene are LNHDA and SQIVND (reference sequence). The CDR3 is CASSVGLVNEQFF. DNA of the CDR3: TGTGCCAGTAGTGTAGGACTAGTCAATGAGCAGTTCTTC.

The V gene is TRBV11-1, the J gene TRBJ2-7; weak D call: TRBD2 (6 bases). The germline V and J ends were trimmed by 4 bases and 0 bases, with 16 bases remaining between them. Germline V gene lookup returns CDR1 SGHAT and CDR2 FQDESV (reference sequence). The CDR3 covers 16 residues. CDR3 sequence: CASSSLGTSPSYEQYF. The CDR3 DNA sequence: TGTGCCAGCAGCTCCCTAGGGACTTCACCCTCCTACGAGCAGTACTTC. The complete variable domain, with remaining parts taken from reference TRBV11-1 and TRBJ2-7, reads EAEVAQSPRYKITEKSQAVAFWCDPISGHATLYWYRQILGQGPELLVQFQDESVVDDSQLPKDRFSAERLKGVDSTLKIQPAELGDSAMYLCASSSLGTSPSYEQYFGPGTRLTVT.